These 26 T cell receptor beta chains were sequenced from one sample in a study of T-cell reconstitution after alpha-beta-depleted transplantation in children. Researchers prepared the TCRbeta library using unique molecular identifiers, the study reports. MiXCR, run by TCRdb on the PCR reads, gives a single entry per CDR3 protein. Counted here are about 310,000 distinct CDR3 sequences, around 25% occurring once; the ten biggest clones make up 9.5% to 12%. This specimen consisted of PBMCs, mostly from graft donor cells, obtained 180 days after TCRalphabeta/CD19-depleted stem cell transplant. These receptors originate from a male patient between 10 and 17 years old who had a stem cell transplant for acute lymphoblastic leukemia, so the T cells may come from the graft donor.

V usage is TRBV18 and J usage is TRBJ2-5; D may be TRBD2 (5 bases). Trimming pared 2 bases from V and 4 bases from J, leaving 17 bases between. Per the germline V gene, CDR1 is KGHSH and CDR2 is LQKENI. The CDR3 is 16 residues long. The CDR3: CASSPKRRRQVETQYF. Written as DNA, the CDR3 is TGTGCCAGCTCACCAAAGAGGAGGCGCCAAGTAGAGACCCAGTACTTC.

The genes are TRBV11-2 and TRBJ2-7; 7 nucleotides line up with TRBD1. Germline V gene lookup returns CDR1 SGHAT and CDR2 FQNNGV. V trimming: 1 base; J trimming: 9 bases; junction bases outside the gene matches: 12. The CDR3 has 15 amino acids. As DNA, the CDR3 is TGTGCCAGCAGCTTAGGACAGGGTCAATCTGGGGGGCAGTACTTC. Its protein is CASSLGQGQSGGQYF. Filled out from reference TRBV11-2 and TRBJ2-7, the complete variable domain reads EAGVAQSPRYKIIEKRQSVAFWCNPISGHATLYWYQQILGQGPKLLIQFQNNGVVDDSQLPKDRFSAERLKGVDSTLKIQPAKLEDSAVYLCASSLGQGQSGGQYFGPGTRLTVT.

V usage is TRBV5-1 and J usage is TRBJ2-7, with D maybe TRBD1 (7 bases). Trimming stripped 4 bases from V and 0 bases from J, with 11 bases between. The CDR3 has 14 residues. The V gene's germline CDR1 is SGHRS and CDR2 YFSETQ. CDR3 protein: CASSPRGDSYEQYF. The CDR3, as DNA: TGCGCCAGCAGCCCCAGGGGGGACTCCTACGAGCAGTACTTC.

The gene calls are TRBV4-1 and TRBJ2-3, with 12 bases matching TRBD2. V lost 0 bases to trimming and J lost 5 bases; unmatched junction nucleotides: 3. Germline loops: CDR1 MGHRA, CDR2 YSYEKL. The CDR3 spans 16 residues. CDR3: CASSQDLAGGIDTQYF. DNA of the CDR3: TGCGCCAGCAGCCAAGATCTAGCGGGAGGGATAGATACGCAGTATTTT.

J is TRBJ1-5 and V is TRBV4-1; D not resolved. The CDR3 has 15 residues. V was shortened by 1 base and J by 5 bases, with 12 bases between the two germline ends. The V gene's germline CDR1 is MGHRA and CDR2 YSYEKL. The CDR3 sequence is CASSQGVLYHQPQHF. The CDR3 region has the DNA TGCGCCAGCAGCCAAGGGGTCCTCTACCATCAGCCCCAGCATTTT.

The chain employs TRBV27 and TRBJ1-3; D perhaps matches TRBD1 (5 bases). V was trimmed by 6 bases and J by 4 bases, leaving 13 bases between them. The CDR3 has 14 amino acids. Germline CDR1 reads MNHEY; CDR2 reads SMNVEV (reference sequence). In DNA, the CDR3 is TGTGCCAGCAGAGATGGGGGGTTCGGAAACACCATATATTTT. This encodes CASRDGGFGNTIYF.

The CDR3 coding sequence is TGCAGTGCTAGAAAGCTACAGAATTCACCCCTCCACTTT. Translating gives CSARKLQNSPLHF. The chain recombines TRBV20-1 with TRBJ1-6; D is unresolved. V lost 2 bases and J 7 bases, leaving 9 bases between the germline ends. Germline assignment: CDR1 DFQATT and CDR2 SNEGSKA (reference sequence). This CDR3 is 13 amino acids long.

V is TRBV9 and J is TRBJ2-3; no firm D call. With 0 bases removed from V and 3 bases from J, the gap between germline ends came to 5 bases. Germline-derived CDR1 and CDR2 are SGDLS and YYNGEE. This CDR3 spans 13 amino acids. The DNA of the CDR3 is TGTGCCAGCAGCGTAGACGGAACAGATACGCAGTATTTT. Translated: CASSVDGTDTQYF. The full variable domain, in which reference TRBV9 and TRBJ2-3 provide the parts outside the CDR3, is DSGVTQTPKHLITATGQRVTLRCSPRSGDLSVYWYQQSLDQGLQFLIQYYNGEERAKGNILERFSAQQFPDLHSELNLSSLELGDSALYFCASSVDGTDTQYFGPGTRLTVL.

The chain has TRBV11-2 and TRBJ2-1; possibly TRBD2 for D (5 bases). Trimming left V 5 bases short and J 0 bases short, with 17 bases between. CDR1 and CDR2 from the germline V gene are SGHAT and FQNNGV. The CDR3 runs 17 residues. CDR3 in amino acids: CASSPRTSPSSYNEQFF. The CDR3, as DNA: TGTGCCAGCAGCCCGAGGACTTCCCCAAGCTCCTACAATGAGCAGTTCTTC.

The chain has TRBV18 and TRBJ2-1; D tentatively reads TRBD1 or TRBD2 (5 bases each). Trimming left V 6 bases short and J 4 bases short, with 13 bases between. This CDR3 has 14 residues. Germline V lookup: CDR1 KGHSH, CDR2 LQKENI. CDR3 amino acids: CASSPPGPYNEQFF. The DNA for the CDR3 is TGTGCCAGCTCTCCTCCGGGACCGTACAATGAGCAGTTCTTC.

This clonotype has more than one count but fewer than ten. The V and J genes are TRBV11-1 and TRBJ2-1; 7 bases fit TRBD2. V lost 4 bases, J lost 2 bases, and 5 bases stayed unmatched. Germline V gene data show CDR1 as SGHAT and CDR2 as FQDESV (reference sequence). The CDR3 is 15 amino acids. CDR3 bases: TGTGCCAGCAGCTCCAGCGGGGACCCCTACAATGAGCAGTTCTTC. Amino acid sequence: CASSSSGDPYNEQFF. Supplemented by reference TRBV11-1 and TRBJ2-1, the full variable domain reads EAEVAQSPRYKITEKSQAVAFWCDPISGHATLYWYRQILGQGPELLVQFQDESVVDDSQLPKDRFSAERLKGVDSTLKIQPAELGDSAMYLCASSSSGDPYNEQFFGPGTRLTVL.

This sequence joins TRBV25-1 and TRBJ2-7; D might be TRBD1 or TRBD2, each matching 5 bases. V lost 7 bases and J 6 bases, leaving 19 bases between the germline ends. The CDR3 length is 14 residues. The V gene's germline CDR1 is MGHDK and CDR2 SYGVNS. The CDR3 region is CASTQASGPREQYF. The DNA of the CDR3 is TGTGCCAGCACTCAGGCCTCGGGACCCCGCGAGCAGTACTTC.

V gene TRBV4-1 combines with J gene TRBJ1-1, with D tentatively TRBD1 (6 bases). With 2 bases removed from V and 3 bases from J, the gap between germline ends came to 16 bases. Germline V gene sequence: CDR1 MGHRA, CDR2 YSYEKL. The CDR3 consists of 16 residues. The CDR3 protein is CASSQPTRGLDTEAFF. The CDR3, as DNA: TGCGCCAGCAGCCAACCTACGAGGGGGTTGGACACTGAAGCTTTCTTT.

This clonotype turned up a few times. The rearrangement links TRBV5-1 to TRBJ2-3; 9 bases line up with TRBD1. V shed 2 bases, J shed 4 bases, and the junction held 5 bases outside the gene matches. The CDR3 loop spans 15 amino acids. The germline V gene has CDR1 SGHRS and CDR2 YFSETQ. The CDR3 DNA sequence: TGCGCCAGCAGCTTCTTACAGGGGGCTTCAGATACGCAGTATTTT. Residues: CASSFLQGASDTQYF.

The table lists this clonotype with a few counts. This chain connects TRBV20-1 to TRBJ2-7; maybe TRBD2 (5 bases). With 3 bases removed from V and 1 base from J, the gap between germline ends came to 7 bases. The CDR3 spans 12 residues. The germline gives CDR1 DFQATT, CDR2 SNEGSKA (reference sequence). CDR3 nucleotide sequence: TGCAGTGCTAGGGACTTGTCCTACGAGCAGTACTTC. Translation: CSARDLSYEQYF.

The genes are TRBV12-3 or TRBV12-4 and TRBJ2-3; maybe TRBD1 (5 bases). This CDR3 contains 13 residues. Trimming stripped 6 bases from V and 8 bases from J, with 15 bases between. The DNA for the CDR3 is TGTGCCAGCAGGAACTTGGGGCAGATTACGCAGTATTTT. Translation: CASRNLGQITQYF.

This clonotype was counted between two and nine times. The rearrangement links TRBV29-1 to TRBJ2-1; D is perhaps TRBD1 (5 bases). The length of the CDR3 is 13 residues. Trimming left V 5 bases short and J 10 bases short, with 18 bases between. Germline V CDR1 and CDR2: SQVTM, ANQGSEA. CDR3 residues: CSVLTDLPWEQFF. Here the CDR3 DNA reads TGCAGCGTTCTGACAGACCTTCCATGGGAGCAGTTCTTC.

This clonotype was seen more than once but under ten times. The chain joins TRBV7-6 to TRBJ2-7; 11 bases align to TRBD2. V gave up 6 bases and J gave up 4 bases; unmatched junction bases: 5. The CDR3 is 14 amino acids. Germline V gene data show CDR1 as SGHVS and CDR2 as FNYEAQ. CDR3 sequence reads: CASSYTSGSYEQYF. The CDR3 DNA reads as TGTGCCAGCAGTTATACTAGCGGGAGTTACGAGCAGTACTTC.

The V call is TRBV24-1, the J call TRBJ1-2; a possible D gene is TRBD1 (6 bases). Trimming took 4 bases from V and 7 from J, leaving 15 bases between them. Germline CDR1 and CDR2: KGHDR and SFDVKD. The CDR3 totals 14 residues. The CDR3 sequence is CATSDFDRFSGYTF. Here the CDR3 DNA reads TGTGCCACCAGTGACTTCGACAGGTTCAGTGGCTACACCTTC.

This clonotype was recorded many times. This chain connects TRBV12-3 or TRBV12-4 to TRBJ2-1, with D possibly TRBD1 on 6 matching bases. The ends were cut back, 3 bases at V and 6 bases at J, with 15 bases in the middle. The CDR3 has 15 amino acids. The DNA for the CDR3 is TGTGCCAGCAGTTTGGGGGCAGGGAAAAGCAATGAGCAGTTCTTC. It is translated as CASSLGAGKSNEQFF.

Only a few counts were recorded for this clonotype. V usage is TRBV20-1 and J usage is TRBJ2-3; D is undetermined. Per germline, CDR1 DFQATT and CDR2 SNEGSKA (reference sequence). With 5 bases removed from V and 6 bases from J, the gap between germline ends came to 9 bases. The CDR3 extends over 11 amino acids. CDR3 coding DNA: TGCAGTGCTCTTGCCATTGATACGCAGTATTTT. Amino acid sequence: CSALAIDTQYF.

The rearrangement uses TRBV5-6 and TRBJ1-5; weak D call: TRBD1 (6 bases). Germline CDR1 SGHDT, CDR2 YYEEEE. V lost 2 bases and J lost 3, with 12 bases in between. The CDR3 is 15 residues long. The CDR3 DNA sequence: TGTGCCAGCAGCTTCGGACAGTATTCCAATCAGCCCCAGCATTTT. As protein: CASSFGQYSNQPQHF.

This clonotype was counted between two and nine times. The CDR3 DNA reads as TGTGCCAGCAGCTCAGCGGGTCCGGGGGATACGCAGTATTTT. Translating it yields CASSSAGPGDTQYF. The chain employs TRBV7-2 and TRBJ2-3, with D perhaps TRBD2 (6 bases). Between the trimmed V and J ends, which lost 4 bases and 6 bases, there was a span of 14 bases. The CDR3 is 14 amino acids. Germline V gene data show CDR1 as SGHTA and CDR2 as FQGNSA.

The V call is TRBV5-6, the J call TRBJ2-1, with D perhaps TRBD1 or TRBD2 (6 bases each). The V gene lost 2 bases and the J gene lost 7 bases, with 13 bases spanning the gap. The CDR3 spans 14 residues. Germline values: CDR1 SGHDT, CDR2 YYEEEE. The CDR3 loop reads CASSFAGQQNEQFF. CDR3 sequence (DNA): TGTGCCAGCAGCTTTGCGGGACAACAAAATGAGCAGTTCTTC. Supplemented by reference TRBV5-6 and TRBJ2-1, the full variable domain reads DAGVTQSPTHLIKTRGQQVTLRCSPKSGHDTVSWYQQALGQGPQFIFQYYEEEERQRGNFPDRFSGHQFPNYSSELNVNALLLGDSALYLCASSFAGQQNEQFFGPGTRLTVL.

This chain links TRBV5-1 with TRBJ1-1; 8 positions agree with TRBD1. There are 14 residues in the CDR3. Germline CDR1 and CDR2: SGHRS and YFSETQ. With V trimmed by 3 bases and J by 4 bases, 5 bases remained unmatched. CDR3 in amino acids: CASSSDRGGTEAFF. The CDR3 DNA is TGCGCCAGCAGCTCCGACAGGGGCGGCACTGAAGCTTTCTTT.

Here the CDR3 DNA reads TGTGCCACCAGCAGAGCCCCAGGGGCCCTCCTCTACGAGCAGTACTTC. Its translation is CATSRAPGALLYEQYF. The chain carries TRBV15 and TRBJ2-7; tentative D call: TRBD1 (6 bases). Germline V gives CDR1 LNHNV, CDR2 YYDKDF (reference sequence). The ends were cut back, 1 base at V and 3 bases at J, with 16 bases in the middle. The CDR3 runs to 16 residues.